This T cell receptor beta chain was captured by sequencing in a study of human T cells and chemical hapten exposure. By its share, this clonotype is medium-sized. From the RACE reads, TCRdb called clonotypes with MiXCR, one entry per CDR3 protein. Of tens of thousands of distinct CDR3 sequences listed, approximately 10% are singletons. CDR3 size: 14 residues. Trimming shortened V by 2 bases and J by 4 bases, and 14 bases separated the two germline ends. CDR1 and CDR2 from the germline V gene are DFQATT and SNEGSKA (reference sequence). This sample's time point: patch test 2, 6 weeks after DPC sensitization. Treatment defined: therapeutic diphenylcyclopropenone sensitization with weekly scalp DPC.

The chain carries TRBV20-1 and TRBJ1-2; D not certain. The specimen comprised whole blood, sampled in connection with sensitization to the hapten diphenylcyclopropenone (DPC). The clonotype comes from a woman in her 50s with alopecia areata. Some clones in this sample may be carry-over from other donors' samples. CDR3 bases: TGCAGTGCTAGAAGGGATCGACCCTTCTATGGCTACACCTTC. As protein: CSARRDRPFYGYTF.